This TCR beta chain was recorded in a study of Graves' ophthalmopathy and Graves' hyperthyroidism. This clonotype was seen ten or more times. The antigen is unknown. Overall study results and limits: Among expanded thyroid clonotypes above 0.001 frequency, most also occurred in blood.

From germline, CDR1 is MNHEY and CDR2 SVGAGI. Trimming stripped 4 bases from V and 1 base from J, with 16 bases between. The CDR3 length is 16 residues. Having ophthalmopathy, the donors showed moderate-to-severe activity, CAS ≥3 and NOSPECS ≥4, with disease lasting under 3 months. The PBMCs had their origin in roughly 10 ml of fresh peripheral blood. RNA transcripts were the template, and TCR beta CDR3 regions were amplified from them. HTBI-primed first-round RT-PCR preceded second-round multiplex PCR. TCRdb recomputed calls from the multiplex PCR reads with MiXCR, one row per CDR3 protein. In the table there are a few hundred thousand distinct CDR3 sequences, about a sixth of which are singletons.

Sequenced: peripheral blood. This chain joins TRBV6-5 and TRBJ1-1; D is perhaps TRBD1 (5 bases). The sequence was collected from a woman between 18 and 30 years old with Graves' ophthalmopathy. The CDR3 loop is CASSFPPGRENTEAFF. CDR3 sequence (DNA): TGTGCCAGCAGTTTTCCTCCGGGACGGGAGAACACTGAAGCTTTCTTT.